This paragraph covers one T cell receptor beta chain sequence. This clone showed up just once. It has no known antigen specificity. Per-base quality was not reported, and no clone a single base away is much larger than it. The data stem from a study of cytomegalovirus exposure and HLA in healthy donors (dated by TCRdb to 2015 to 2018). Background for the entire study: In an earlier analysis of some 550 of the donors, approximately 260 Gb of sequence data and 100 million or so unique TCR beta sequences from about 179 million T cells were reported. An early release covering roughly 640 HLA-typed donors comprised roughly 300 gigabases of sequencing data and tens of millions of unique TCR sequences. Of the roughly 430 genotyped donors, around 81% fell in the genetic ancestry cluster associated with self-reported Caucasian donors. The study aimed to test whether signatures of past pathogen exposure could be identified by cataloging public T cell receptors. The T cell repertoires of under 750 subjects were profiled by immunosequencing and related to cytomegalovirus serostatus. In addition to the first cohort of around 670 subjects, a separate validation cohort of approximately 110 different subjects was used. The study combined high-throughput TCR immunosequencing, statistical association of individual TCRs with disease status, and machine learning to predict cytomegalovirus infection status. To study patterns of TCR occurrence, a later analysis re-analyzed previously published TCR beta repertoires from around 670 donors and added high-resolution HLA genotyping. In the later analysis, no new phenotypic data were used to find candidate immune exposures; instead, reliance was placed on TCR beta sequences and their occurrence across donors. In an earlier analysis of roughly 580 of the donors, high-throughput TCR beta sequencing was used to judge whether each TCR beta V gene segment behaved as functional or pseudogenic. Donor age, sex, ethnicity and CMV serostatus were collected together with the repertoire data. In a later genetic analysis, genome-wide SNP genotypes for about three fifths of the roughly 670 donors were used, and that subset was treated as a discovery cohort. Every discovery cohort repertoire had been produced on one sequencing platform. Class I and class II HLA loci were covered by the typing at four-digit resolution. The number of typed donors differed by locus: roughly 620-640 for A, B, C, DRB1 and DQB1; 522 for DQA1; fewer than 610 for DPA1; and 450 to 480 for DPB1. Roughly 5 DR-DQ haplotypes were handled as single units for association and clustering, since linkage in the cohort was strong. Across around 400 genotyped donors of the cohort, an average of roughly 230,000 unique TCR beta nucleotide sequences per donor were sequenced, and about a sixth of those sequences were non-productive.

Broad study findings and their caveats: Because some donors lacked HLA typing at each locus, the association tests relied only on the typed subset. When HLA alleles, especially DR and DQ, strongly co-occurred, attributing TCR associations to individual alleles was difficult. A later analysis found that most CMV-associated TCR beta chains appeared HLA-restricted, with HLA associations seemingly driven largely by CMV exposure. Because counts were too low, 15 to 20 rarely observed V segments, including chromosome 9 orphons, were left out of the earlier analysis of over 550 of the donors. Compared with the roughly 600-donor mean, donors in an Asian-associated ancestry cluster had fewer N-insertions in productive TCRs, according to a later genetic analysis. An earlier analysis of approximately 600 of the donors showed that most TCR beta V segments appeared in productive rearrangements either about 90% or about 30% of the time, which broadly matched IMGT annotations. According to the authors, the approach could potentially be generalized to other disease states and immunological phenotypes. The study gave a list of about 160 TCR beta chains associated with cytomegalovirus. In a later analysis, some 17,000 TCR beta sequences were associated with specific HLA alleles at a false discovery rate of 0.05. The only immune exposure information available for the cohort was CMV serostatus. The 87-base-pair reads could not distinguish some IMGT-functional V segments, including TRBV6-2 and TRBV6-3, so those segments were excluded. A further reported finding was that TCR beta sequences accurately predicted the HLA-A and HLA-B alleles for most subjects in the first cohort. Linkage disequilibrium might explain the correlated functional status among segregating V segments, but an unknown experimental factor could not be excluded. A cluster of highly shared sequence variants was judged likely to represent a technical artifact of the sequencing pipeline. Across donors, most TCR sequences were observed very rarely, whereas some public TCRs were present in many individuals. A later analysis found that TCR association rates varied across HLA loci, with DRB1 alleles showing the most associated TCRs and HLA-C alleles the fewest. A few of the identified cytomegalovirus-associated TCR beta chains were confirmed in vitro to be specific for cytomegalovirus antigens. Roughly uniform sequencing depth across donors was assumed in presence/absence analyses, although this assumption may not hold. The classifier was reported to diagnose cytomegalovirus status with high specificity and sensitivity in both the original and validation cohorts. This cohort had only TCR beta chains sequenced, and the lack of alpha or paired-chain data limited which features could be detected. A later analysis reported that several top co-occurrence clusters appeared linked to parvovirus B19, influenza, CMV and Epstein-Barr virus. A later analysis found that HLA-associated TCR beta chains were more clonally expanded and had lower generation probabilities than equally common non-associated chains. V-gene and J-gene trimming of TCR beta chains was associated with a missense DCLRE1C variant in a later genetic analysis, and the association was replicated in an independent cohort.

According to the germline V gene, CDR1 reads SGHTA and CDR2 reads FQGTGA. The CDR3 covers 16 residues, taking in both the cysteine and the phenylalanine. The CDR3 DNA has 48 bases and is translated from base 1. V has 5 bases trimmed and J has 7 bases trimmed; junction bases matching no gene number 13. The library was obtained by the immunoSEQ multiplex PCR assay. A mixture of 60 forward primers for TCR Vbeta segments and 13 reverse primers for TCR Jbeta segments was used in the multiplex PCR. The CDR3 region of rearranged TCR beta genes was amplified from genomic DNA with a multiplex PCR assay. The Illumina HiSeq System was used to sequence the amplified TCR beta libraries as 87-base-pair reads. On the authors' methods: Across the 500 to 850 repertoires, a later analysis counted tens of millions of unique TCR beta chains, some 11 million of which were shared by at least two donors. To remove PCR and sequencing errors, raw reads were error-corrected and collapsed into unique sequences using a nearest-neighbor algorithm that merged closely related sequences. To assign V, D and J gene segments, CDR3 sequences were aligned to IMGT reference sequences. For a sequence to be retained, at least a six-nucleotide match to both a V gene segment and a J gene segment was required. Rearrangements were classified as productive when the CDR3 lacked stop codons and remained in frame with V and J, and all other rearrangements were classified as non-productive. Following IMGT convention, CDR3 was defined as the stretch from the second conserved V-encoded cysteine to the conserved J-encoded phenylalanine. The earlier analysis of some 540 of the donors excluded any sequence lacking an unambiguous match to a single V gene segment. In an earlier analysis of a few hundred of the donors, V segments were called functional above 56.7% productive rearrangements and were called segregating when the between-donor standard deviation exceeded 5%. To diagnose cytomegalovirus status from the catalog of TCR beta chain sequences, a statistical classification framework was built. In a later analysis, V and J genes were assigned by comparing TCR nucleotide sequences against IMGT/GENE-DB human TR gene sequences. The TCRdist pipeline was used in a later analysis to assign CDR3 sequences and most-parsimonious VDJ recombination scenarios. In a later analysis, every TCR beta chain was defined by the combination of its CDR3 amino acid sequence and its V-gene family, and reads without a unique V-gene family were dropped. A later analysis removed several hundred highly shared, low-generation-probability nucleotide sequences to deal with suspected cross-contamination and a sequencing artifact. In a later analysis, a clonal expansion index for each public chain was calculated from normalized within-repertoire ranks of inferred template counts. A later analysis computed generation probabilities with a VDJ recombination model fitted to out-of-frame rearrangements, and checked the results against IGoR. A later analysis scored TCR-TCR, TCR-HLA and TCR-CMV co-occurrence with hypergeometric tests, applying a repertoire-size bias correction to TCR pairs. In a later analysis, false discovery rates were estimated by permuting HLA or CMV assignments 20 times. A later analysis grouped co-occurring TCRs with DBSCAN, adding TCRdist sequence similarity when clustering within HLA-allele-positive subsets. For co-occurrence clustering, repertoires with fewer than 30,000 or more than 120,000 public chains were excluded, along with 4 to 6 repertoires with anomalous nucleotide sharing. Imported from immuneACCESS, the table was reduced by TCRdb to in-frame sequences with V and J called. These copies leave out some clones; in studies compared against another copy, an unresolved V gene accounts for under half, and the cause of the remainder is not known. V, J and clone size are taken as reported in that table, and D and trimming were inferred from the DNA itself. In all, the sample holds fewer than 250,000 clones, and about 80% of those were seen once. The ten largest clones take up 0.63% of the sample.

In total, 500 to 700 healthy bone marrow donors made up the cohort. Cohort members were all nominally healthy when sampled, although unrecorded immune exposures were likely present. The donor was CMV seronegative and belonged to the group of over 300 seronegative cohort members. A peripheral blood sample was collected from each donor, and TCR beta sequencing was performed on peripheral blood mononuclear cells. Genomic DNA was extracted from the blood cell samples with the Qiagen DNeasy Blood Extraction Kit. The clonotype was recovered from a man aged 18-30 years in good health and CMV-seronegative. Sequenced sample: PBMCs. Rearrangement joined TRBV7-3 to TRBJ2-2; 7 bases in between match TRBD2. The CDR3 region: CASSDVTRGEGGELFF. The sequenced DNA is TGTGCCAGCAGCGACGTTACTAGAGGGGAGGGCGGGGAGCTGTTTTTT.